A selection of T cell receptor beta chains follows, all from one sample in a study of metastatic and nonmetastatic thyroid tumors. Through MiXCR, TCRdb re-clonotyped the PCR reads. Among under 45,000 clones listed, roughly a sixth were seen once. Input material: tumor tissue. Source of these receptors: a female donor with papillary thyroid cancer or a benign thyroid nodule (not recorded which). Some clones in this sample may be carry-over from other donors' samples. The CDR3 runs from the conserved cysteine through the conserved F or W. The D gene is left open where the match is weak. Some rows have no size entry. The others give once, few or many, or a class for an expanded clone.

J gene,clone size,V gene,D gene,CDR3 DNA,CDR3 protein
TRBJ1-1,many,TRBV28,TRBD1,TGTGCCAGCAGTCATTGGACAGGGGGCGATCGTTTGGACACTGAAGCTTTCTTT,CASSHWTGGDRLDTEAFF
TRBJ2-7,many,TRBV6-6,NA,TGTGCCAGCAGTTACTCGCCGGGAAGGGACGAGCAGTACTTC,CASSYSPGRDEQYF
TRBJ1-4,many,TRBV15,NA,TGTGCCACCAATATTGAGGGAGGCAGAAATGAAAAACTGTTTTTT,CATNIEGGRNEKLFF
TRBJ2-7,many,TRBV20-1,NA,TGCAGTGTGGGGTACGAGCAGTACTTC,CSVGYEQYF
TRBJ1-6,NA,TRBV6-2/TRBV6-3,NA,TGTGCCAGCACGGGGAATAATTCACCCCTCCACTTT,CASTGNNSPLHF
TRBJ2-3,many,TRBV19,TRBD2,TGTGCCAGTAATCCGGGACTAGCGGGAGTATCAGATACGCAGTATTTT,CASNPGLAGVSDTQYF
TRBJ2-3,many,TRBV30,NA,TGTGCCTGGAGTTTCGGGATAAGCACAGATACGCAGTATTTT,CAWSFGISTDTQYF
TRBJ2-7,many,TRBV6-1,TRBD2,TGTGCCAGCAGTTCAGCTGGAGCGGGAGACCCCTACGAGCAGTACTTC,CASSSAGAGDPYEQYF
TRBJ2-7,NA,TRBV5-1,NA,TGCGCCAGCAGCCCCAGCTTGGCAGGCGACTCCTACGAGCAGTACTTC,CASSPSLAGDSYEQYF
TRBJ2-7,many,TRBV28,NA,TGTGCCAGCAGTTTGGACTCAACCTACGAGCAGTACTTC,CASSLDSTYEQYF
TRBJ1-6,many,TRBV2,TRBD1,TGTGCCAGCAGGGGACAGTGGGTTACACCCCTCCACTTT,CASRGQWVTPLHF
TRBJ2-1,many,TRBV7-9,NA,TGTGCCAGCAGCTTGAGGGACAATGAGCAGTTCTTC,CASSLRDNEQFF
TRBJ1-5,many,TRBV20-1,TRBD1,TGCAGTGCTCCAGGGGGATCTCTTAGCAATCAGCCCCAGCATTTT,CSAPGGSLSNQPQHF
TRBJ1-5,many,TRBV6-1,NA,TGTGCCAGCAGTCTGCAGGGAATTGGTCAGCCCCAGCATTTT,CASSLQGIGQPQHF
TRBJ2-1,many,TRBV5-5,NA,TGTGCCAGCAGCTTGGTGGAGGGTAACGATGAGCAGTTCTTC,CASSLVEGNDEQFF
TRBJ2-7,many,TRBV20-1,NA,TGCAGTGCCCCCGGACCGGGCTCCTACGAGCAGTACTTC,CSAPGPGSYEQYF
TRBJ1-1,many,TRBV6-2/TRBV6-3,NA,TGTGCCAGCAGTTACACTCCAGGGAGGGGCGTCACTGAAGCTTTCTTT,CASSYTPGRGVTEAFF
TRBJ1-2,many,TRBV9,NA,TGTGCCAGCAGCTCCCCAGCCGGGGGATACTATGGCTACACCTTC,CASSSPAGGYYGYTF
TRBJ2-5,many,TRBV3-1,TRBD2,TGTGCCAGCAGGAGTACTAGCGGGGAAGAGACCCAGTACTTC,CASRSTSGEETQYF
TRBJ2-1,many,TRBV6-1,TRBD2,TGTGCCAGCAGTGTAGCGGGGGGGGGCTCCTACAATGAGCAGTTCTTC,CASSVAGGGSYNEQFF
TRBJ1-4,NA,TRBV4-1,TRBD1,TGCGCCAGCAGCCAAGGTCGTCCAGGGGGGGAAAAACTGTTTTTT,CASSQGRPGGEKLFF
TRBJ2-1,many,TRBV6-1,NA,TGTGCCAGCAGTGAAGTTGGGTCTAAGCAGTTCTTC,CASSEVGSKQFF
TRBJ1-2,many,TRBV15,NA,TGTGCCACCAGCGTCGGGACACCTAACTATGGCTACACCTTC,CATSVGTPNYGYTF
TRBJ2-1,NA,TRBV19,NA,TGTGCCAGTAGTAAACAGGGGGGGATCTCCTACAATGAGCAGTCCTTC,CASSKQGGISYNEQSF
TRBJ2-1,many,TRBV6-1,TRBD1,TGTGCCAGCAGTAAACCCCCCCGGGGACAGATTTACAATGAGCAGTTCTTC,CASSKPPRGQIYNEQFF
TRBJ2-2,NA,TRBV7-8,NA,TGTGCCAGCAGCTTAGGGGCCGGGGAGCTGTTTTTT,CASSLGAGELFF
TRBJ2-3,many,TRBV7-9,NA,TGTGCCAGCAGCTTGGTAGCGACCACAGATACGCAGTATTTT,CASSLVATTDTQYF
TRBJ2-6,many,TRBV19,NA,TGTGCCAGTAAGTTGGTGTTGGGGGCCAACGTCCTGACTTTC,CASKLVLGANVLTF
TRBJ1-1,many,TRBV4-1,NA,TGCGCCAGCAGCCAAGATGGCCAGCCGAACACTGAAGCTTTCTTT,CASSQDGQPNTEAFF
TRBJ1-2,many,TRBV11-1,TRBD1,TGTGCCAGCAGCGTAGCCGGGACAGGGGCAGACTATGGCTACACCTTC,CASSVAGTGADYGYTF
TRBJ2-5,many,TRBV11-3,NA,TGTGCCAGCAGCTTCGCAGCAGCTGGTCCGGAGACCCAGTACTTC,CASSFAAAGPETQYF
TRBJ2-6,many,TRBV7-2,NA,TGTGCCAGCAGCCCTGGGACCTCTGGGGCCAACGTCCTGACTTTC,CASSPGTSGANVLTF
TRBJ2-1,many,TRBV5-4,NA,TGTGCCAGCAGGAAAACACAGGGAAATGAGCAGTTCTTC,CASRKTQGNEQFF
TRBJ2-2,NA,TRBV7-8,NA,TGTGCCAGCAGCTCTCGGAGTACCGGGTGGCTGTTTTTT,CASSSRSTGWLFF
TRBJ2-7,few,TRBV20-1,TRBD2,TGCAGTGCTAGATATCCCATCGGGAGGGCCAACGAGCAGTACTTC,CSARYPIGRANEQYF
TRBJ1-3,many,TRBV5-1,TRBD1,TGCGCCAGCAGCTTGGCGGGACAGAGCTCTGGAAACACCATATATTTT,CASSLAGQSSGNTIYF
TRBJ1-1,many,TRBV18,NA,TGTGCCAGCTCACCACTAGGGGCCGGGTACACTGAAGCTTTCTTT,CASSPLGAGYTEAFF
TRBJ2-1,many,TRBV5-1,TRBD2,TGCGCCAGCAGCTCGATACTAGCGGGAGGAATAAATGAGCAGTTCTTC,CASSSILAGGINEQFF
TRBJ2-7,many,TRBV10-2,NA,TGCGCCAGCAGTGAGAGCAGCTCCTACGAGCAGTACTTC,CASSESSSYEQYF
TRBJ1-5,many,TRBV11-2,TRBD1,TGTGCCAGCAGCCAGGGACAGGGGGGGGGTCAGCCCCAGCATTTT,CASSQGQGGGQPQHF
TRBJ1-6,NA,TRBV5-1,NA,TGCGCCAGCACTTGGGGCTCTACGACTAGCTCCTATAATTCACCCCTCCACTTT,CASTWGSTTSSYNSPLHF
TRBJ2-2,NA,TRBV28,NA,TGTGCCAGCAGAACATTCTTTGGGGAGGTGGGGACCGGGGAGCTGGTTTTT,CASRTFFGEVGTGELVF
TRBJ1-2,NA,TRBV10-2,TRBD1,TGCGCCAGCAGTGAAGCCGGGACAGGGGAAGGCTACACCTTC,CASSEAGTGEGYTF
TRBJ2-7,many,TRBV19,NA,TGTGCCAGTAGTATACAGATATGGGACTACGAGCAGTACTTC,CASSIQIWDYEQYF
TRBJ2-2,NA,TRBV19,NA,TGTGCCAGTAGTACCGGGATCGGAGACACCTGGGAGCTGTTTTTT,CASSTGIGDTWELFF
TRBJ2-5,NA,TRBV5-4,NA,TGTGCCAGCAGCTTACAGGGAGGCGGGGTATTGGTAGAGACCCAGTACTTC,CASSLQGGGVLVETQYF
TRBJ2-3,NA,TRBV11-2,TRBD2,TGTGCCAGCAGCTTCCGGACTAGCGGGAGTATGACAGATACGCAGTATTTT,CASSFRTSGSMTDTQYF
TRBJ1-5,many,TRBV6-5,TRBD1,TGTGCCAGCAGTTATCCGGACTGGTACAGGGGGAATCAGCCCCAGCATTTT,CASSYPDWYRGNQPQHF
TRBJ1-5,many,TRBV19,TRBD1,TGTGCCAGTAGTATAGAGCCGACAGGGATGAGTGGCAATCAGCCCCAGCATTTT,CASSIEPTGMSGNQPQHF
TRBJ2-7,NA,TRBV7-9,NA,TGTGCCAGCAGCCAGACAGCCGCCTACGAGCAGTACTTC,CASSQTAAYEQYF